These 20 T cell receptor beta chains were sequenced from one sample in a study of T cells in women clearing cervical HPV infection. Sequencing was performed with immunoSEQ multiplex PCR; in TCRdb, only in-frame clones are kept and a portion is missing. This table lists about 30,000 clones. The sequencing input was blood buffy coat. These receptors came from a woman between 18 and 70 years old with a cervical HPV16 infection that either progressed to CIN3+ or cleared (not recorded which).

CDR3 DNA, as far as it was read: TGTGCCAGCAGCCAGAGGGGC. This encodes CASSQRG. The whole CDR3 is CASSQRGYTF. The chain recombines TRBV14 with TRBJ1-2; D not certain. The read ends 3 residues early relative to the CDR3; the germline J gene fills the gap. CDR3 length equals 10 residues. Germline V gene data show CDR1 as SGHDN and CDR2 as FVKESK. Filled out from reference TRBV14 and TRBJ1-2, the complete variable domain reads EAGVTQFPSHSVIEKGQTVTLRCDPISGHDNLYWYRRVMGKEIKFLLHFVKESKQDESGMPNNRFLAERTGGTYSTLKVQPAELEDSGVYFCASSQRGYTFGSGTRLTVV.

Comment on this clone: The read ends 3 residues early relative to the CDR3; the germline J gene fills the gap. The chain recombines TRBV7-7 with TRBJ1-6, with 8 bases aligning to TRBD1. With V trimmed by 4 bases and J by 6 bases, 5 bases remained unmatched. This CDR3 has 15 amino acids. Germline lookup yields CDR1 SSHAT and CDR2 FNYEAQ (reference sequence). The chain's CDR3 is CASSSRDRLNSPLHF. CDR3 bases read: TGTGCCAGCAGCTCCCGGGACAGGCTTAATTCACCC.

Comment on this clone: The read halts 3 residues ahead of the CDR3 end, with the missing end drawn from the germline J gene. The chain combines TRBV5-6 with TRBJ2-1, with a tentative D call TRBD2 (6 bases). The V end lost 3 bases, the J end lost 6 bases, and 16 bases lay between the germline ends. Germline CDR1 and CDR2: SGHDT and YYEEEE. The CDR3 totals 15 residues. The sequenced CDR3 bases are TGTGCCAGCAGCTCATACCGGGACTTCCTCAATGAG. Its protein is CASSSYRDFLNE. The entire CDR3 is CASSSYRDFLNEQFF.

Notes on this clone: The read terminates 3 residues before the CDR3 end, so the remaining end is supplied by the germline J gene. V and J are TRBV30 and TRBJ1-2, with 9 bases aligning to TRBD1. The CDR3 covers 15 residues. The germline gives CDR1 GTSNPN, CDR2 SVGIG (reference sequence). CDR3: CAWSVPGQGSLDYTF. The part of the CDR3 DNA that was read is TGTGCCTGGAGTGTACCGGGACAGGGTTCTCTCGAC.

As concerns this clone: The read gets to within 3 residues of the CDR3 end, and the germline J gene fills in the rest. This rearrangement joins TRBV2 to TRBJ2-2; tentative D call: TRBD2 (5 bases). Looked up from germline, CDR1 is SNHLY and CDR2 is FYNNEI. The CDR3 spans 14 residues. The V end was cut by 6 bases, the J end by 3 bases, with 11 bases between. CDR3 sequence: CASRRAEDTGELFF. The CDR3 DNA, read in part, is TGTGCCAGCAGGCGGGCGGAAGACACCGGGGAG.

Comments on this clone: Coverage ceases 3 residues before the CDR3 finishes, and the germline J gene fills in the end. This chain uses TRBV12-3 or TRBV12-4 with TRBJ2-3; 9 bases fit TRBD1. CDR3 length: 14 amino acids. Unmatched junction bases numbered 5, after V lost 5 bases and J lost 5 bases. The CDR3 region is CASSIRQGEDTQYF. CDR3 DNA, as far as it was read: TGTGCCAGCAGTATCCGACAGGGGGAAGATACG.

A word on this clone: The sequence runs out 3 residues before the end of the CDR3; the remainder is reconstructed from the germline J gene. The V and J genes are TRBV7-8 and TRBJ2-3; TRBD1 agrees at 9 bases. Trimming removed 5 bases from V and 6 bases from J; junction bases left unmatched: 9. Germline-derived CDR1 and CDR2 are SGHVS and FQNEAQ. This CDR3 comprises 15 residues. This CDR3 reads CASSQDGQGKDTQYF. The part of the CDR3 DNA that was read is TGTGCCAGCAGCCAGGATGGACAGGGGAAGGATACG.

The CDR3 region is CASSVYNEQFF. CDR3 bases read: TGCGCCAGCAGCGTCTATAATGAG. The chain has TRBV5-1 and TRBJ2-1; no firm D call. The DNA ends 3 residues before the CDR3 does, and the rest of the CDR3 is filled in from the germline J gene. Germline CDR1 reads SGHRS; CDR2 reads YFSETQ. CDR3 length: 11 amino acids. V was cut by 4 bases and J by 7 bases, with 6 bases left in between.

Judged by frequency, this clone is medium-sized. The read is 3 residues too short to cover the CDR3 end, so that end is filled in from the germline J gene. V usage is TRBV20-1 and J usage is TRBJ1-1, with 11 bases lining up with TRBD1. The CDR3 covers 14 residues. The V segment lost 5 bases and the J segment 6 bases; nucleotides outside the gene matches: 8. Per the germline V gene, CDR1 is DFQATT and CDR2 is SNEGSKA (reference sequence). The CDR3 sequence is CSAGTGGGGAEAFF. The CDR3 DNA, read in part, is TGCAGTGCTGGGACAGGGGGTGGAGGGGCTGAA.

As regards this clone: The germline gene is not matched at one end of the junction; a read error may be the cause. Read sequence stops 3 residues before the CDR3 end, and the germline J gene provides the missing end. This rearrangement joins TRBV30 to TRBJ2-3, with D maybe TRBD1 (6 bases). The CDR3 contains 16 residues. Germline CDR1 and CDR2: GTSNPN and SVGIG (reference sequence). CDR3: CAGSVGETGRSGTQYF. The covered CDR3 bases are TGTGCCGGGAGTGTAGGGGAGACAGGCCGTTCGGGGACG.

Remarks on this clone: Sequencing ends 3 residues short of the CDR3 end; the germline J gene provides the rest. This rearrangement joins TRBV19 to TRBJ1-1, with D possibly TRBD1 on 6 matching bases. Germline V CDR1 and CDR2: LNHDA, SQIVND (reference sequence). The CDR3 is 13 residues long. The V end lost 5 bases, the J end lost 0 bases, and 7 bases lay between the germline ends. CDR3 bases read: TGTGCCAGTAGTGCAGGGGTGAACACTGAA. Residues: CASSAGVNTE. The whole CDR3 region reads CASSAGVNTEAFF.

As regards this clone: From the germline J gene comes the end of the CDR3, since the read stops 3 residues before it. The V call is TRBV19, the J call TRBJ1-2; 9 bases align to TRBD1. CDR1 and CDR2 (germline): LNHDA, SQIVND (reference sequence). This CDR3 is 14 amino acids long. V shed 7 bases and J 2 bases; nucleotides not matched to a gene: 5. Partial CDR3 DNA: TGTGCCAGTAAGCTGACAGGGGGAAACTATGGC. It codes for CASKLTGGNYG. The entire CDR3 sequence reads CASKLTGGNYGYTF.

In regard to this clone: With the read ending 3 residues before the CDR3 end, the germline J gene is used to fill in that end. V is TRBV5-4 and J is TRBJ2-5; 10 positions agree with TRBD2. The CDR3 is 14 residues long. With 5 bases clipped from V and 5 bases from J, the junction kept 6 bases outside the gene matches. CDR1 is SGHNT and CDR2 is YYREEE in the germline V gene (reference sequence). The covered CDR3 bases are TGTGCCAGCAGAAGAGCGGGAGGGCAGGAGACC. As protein: CASRRAGGQET. In full, the CDR3 is CASRRAGGQETQYF. The complete variable domain, with remaining parts taken from reference TRBV5-4 and TRBJ2-5, reads ETGVTQSPTHLIKTRGQQVTLRCSSQSGHNTVSWYQQALGQGPQFIFQYYREEENGRGNFPPRFSGLQFPNYSSELNVNALELDDSALYLCASRRAGGQETQYFGPGTRLLVL.

Notes on this clone: The read finishes 3 residues shy of the CDR3 end, and the germline J gene is used to complete it. The chain employs TRBV28 and TRBJ2-7; D is possibly TRBD1 (6 bases). V shed 3 bases and J shed 4 bases, with 16 bases lying between them. The germline V gene has CDR1 MDHEN and CDR2 SYDVKM. The CDR3 is made up of 15 amino acids. The CDR3 DNA, read in part, is TGTGCCAGCAGTTTGGGCTGGAACAGGGATTACGAG. It codes for CASSLGWNRDYE. The CDR3 in full is CASSLGWNRDYEQYF.

Regarding this clone: The CDR3 is cut off 3 residues early in the read; its end comes from the germline J gene. The V gene is TRBV29-1, the J gene TRBJ1-1, with D maybe TRBD1 (5 bases). CDR3 length equals 11 residues. Trimming removed 6 bases from V and 3 bases from J, with 8 bases in between. Per germline, CDR1 SQVTM and CDR2 ANQGSEA. The covered CDR3 bases are TGCAGCGTCGTCAGGGACACTGAA. This translates into CSVVRDTE. The entire CDR3 protein reads CSVVRDTEAFF.

With respect to this clone: The read is 3 residues too short to cover the CDR3 end, so that end is filled in from the germline J gene. The chain employs TRBV7-2 and TRBJ2-7, with 7 bases aligning to TRBD1. This CDR3 has 14 residues. The germline CDR1 and CDR2 sequences are SGHTA and FQGNSA. V lost 1 base to trimming and J lost 4 bases; unmatched junction nucleotides: 4. CDR3 in amino acids: CASSLEGAEYEQYF. CDR3 bases read: TGTGCCAGCAGCTTAGAGGGGGCCGAGTACGAG.

With respect to this clone: The CDR3 end falls 3 residues outside the read, so it is completed with the germline J gene. The V call is TRBV7-9, the J call TRBJ1-2; no clear D. Germline V gives CDR1 SEHNR, CDR2 FQNEAQ (reference sequence). The CDR3 is 12 amino acids. The CDR3 sequence: CASSPAGGDYTF. The sequenced CDR3 bases are TGTGCCAGCAGCCCTGCGGGCGGCGAC.

Points on this clone: The read ends 3 residues shy of where the CDR3 ends; the end is completed using the germline J gene. V gene TRBV24-1 combines with J gene TRBJ2-3; TRBD1 is a possible D gene (5 bases). V was cut by 7 bases and J by 3 bases, with 10 bases left in between. The CDR3 is made up of 13 amino acids. Germline V gene lookup returns CDR1 KGHDR and CDR2 SFDVKD. Partial CDR3 DNA: TGTGCCACCAGGAGTCAGGGAACAGATACG. It specifies CATRSQGTDT. The entire CDR3 protein reads CATRSQGTDTQYF.

About this clone itself: The read comes to an end 3 residues before the CDR3 does, leaving the germline J gene to fill in the end. This rearrangement joins TRBV5-6 to TRBJ1-2; D is perhaps TRBD1 (6 bases). This CDR3 comprises 14 residues. Germline CDR1 is SGHDT and CDR2 is YYEEEE. The DNA read from the CDR3 is TGTGCCAGCAGCTTGGTGATGGACACAGGGGGC. This translates into CASSLVMDTGG. The whole CDR3 protein reads CASSLVMDTGGYTF.

The sequenced CDR3 bases are TGCAGTGCTACCCCTAGCGGGAGAGGTAATGAG. Protein product: CSATPSGRGNE. The full CDR3 is CSATPSGRGNEQFF. This rearrangement joins TRBV20-1 to TRBJ2-1; TRBD2 aligns across 10 bases. Read sequence stops 3 residues before the CDR3 end, and the germline J gene provides the missing end. Germline lookup yields CDR1 DFQATT and CDR2 SNEGSKA (reference sequence). After removal of 4 bases from V and 7 bases from J, the junction contained 7 bases not matched to a gene. The CDR3 extends over 14 amino acids.